The following is a TCR beta chain sequence with its context. TCRdb reprocessed the 5' RACE reads and reports one entry per CDR3 protein, with no DNA. In total, the table holds over 200,000 distinct CDR3 sequences. These data are taken from a study of monozygotic twins with inflammatory bowel disease. This CDR3 is built from 15 residues. Germline V gives CDR1 MDHEN, CDR2 SYDVKM. The TCR comes from a human donor with ulcerative colitis or Crohn's disease, or a healthy co-twin of an affected twin (not recorded which). The J gene is TRBJ1-1, the V gene TRBV28; TCRdb proposes TRBD1, but this gene call is untestable without DNA. Sequences were obtained from blood. The CDR3 sequence is CASRFQGLKNTEAFF.